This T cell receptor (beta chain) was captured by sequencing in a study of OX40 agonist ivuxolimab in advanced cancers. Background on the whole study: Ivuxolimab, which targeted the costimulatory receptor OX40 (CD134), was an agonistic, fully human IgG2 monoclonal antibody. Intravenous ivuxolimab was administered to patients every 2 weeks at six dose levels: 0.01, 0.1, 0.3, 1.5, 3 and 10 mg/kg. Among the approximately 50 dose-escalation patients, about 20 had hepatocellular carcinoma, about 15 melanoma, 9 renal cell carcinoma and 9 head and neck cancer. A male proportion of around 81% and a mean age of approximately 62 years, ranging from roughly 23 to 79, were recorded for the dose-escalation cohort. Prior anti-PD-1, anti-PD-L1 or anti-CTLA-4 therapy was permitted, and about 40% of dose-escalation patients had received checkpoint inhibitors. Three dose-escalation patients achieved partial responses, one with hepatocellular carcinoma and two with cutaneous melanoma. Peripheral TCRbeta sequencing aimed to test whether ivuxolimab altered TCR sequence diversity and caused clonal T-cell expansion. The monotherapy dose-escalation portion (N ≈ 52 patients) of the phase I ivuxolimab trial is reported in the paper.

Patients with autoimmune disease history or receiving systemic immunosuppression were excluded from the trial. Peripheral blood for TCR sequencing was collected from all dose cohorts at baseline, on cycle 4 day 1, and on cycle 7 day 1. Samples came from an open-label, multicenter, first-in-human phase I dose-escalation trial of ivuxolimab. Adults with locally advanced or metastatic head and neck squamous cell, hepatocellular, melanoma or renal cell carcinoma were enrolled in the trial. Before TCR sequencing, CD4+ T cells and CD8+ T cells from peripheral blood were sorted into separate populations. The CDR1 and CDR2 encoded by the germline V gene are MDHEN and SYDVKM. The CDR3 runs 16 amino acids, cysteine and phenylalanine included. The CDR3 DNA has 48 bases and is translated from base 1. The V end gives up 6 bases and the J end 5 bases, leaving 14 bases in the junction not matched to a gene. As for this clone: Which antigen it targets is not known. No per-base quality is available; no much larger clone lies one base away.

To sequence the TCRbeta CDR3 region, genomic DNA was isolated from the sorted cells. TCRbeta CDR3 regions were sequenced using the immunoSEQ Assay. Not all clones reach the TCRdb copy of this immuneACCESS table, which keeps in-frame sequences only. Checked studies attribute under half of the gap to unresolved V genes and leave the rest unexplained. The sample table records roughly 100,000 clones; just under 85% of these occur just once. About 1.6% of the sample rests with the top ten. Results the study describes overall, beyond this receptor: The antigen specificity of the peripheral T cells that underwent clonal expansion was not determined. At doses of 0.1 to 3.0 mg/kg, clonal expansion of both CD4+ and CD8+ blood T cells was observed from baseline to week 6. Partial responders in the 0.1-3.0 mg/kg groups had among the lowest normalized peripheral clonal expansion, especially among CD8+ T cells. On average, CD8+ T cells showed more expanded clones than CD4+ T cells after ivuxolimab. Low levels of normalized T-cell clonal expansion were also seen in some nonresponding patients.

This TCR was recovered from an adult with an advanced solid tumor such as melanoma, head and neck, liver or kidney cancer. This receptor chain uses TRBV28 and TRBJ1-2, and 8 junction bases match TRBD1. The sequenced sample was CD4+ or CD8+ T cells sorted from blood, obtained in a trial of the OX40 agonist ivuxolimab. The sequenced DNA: TGTGCCAGCAGCTCCCCCCGACAGGGGAAAAGTTATGGCTACACCTTC. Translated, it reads CASSSPRQGKSYGYTF.